This entry lists 12 T cell receptor beta chains sequenced from one sample in a study of shared clonotypes between healthy human individuals. Some clones are missing from TCRdb's copy, which holds only in-frame ones; the method was immunoSEQ multiplex PCR. The sample contains a few million clones, approximately 94% of which appear only once. Sequencing input: naive CD4+ T cells sorted from blood. The subset is: CD45RA+ positively selected. Every receptor here comes from a man aged 18-30 years in good health.

The V and J genes are TRBV12-5 and TRBJ2-5, with 8 positions matching TRBD1. Germline lookup yields CDR1 LGHNT and CDR2 FRNRAP. V lost 7 bases, J lost 2 bases, and 6 bases stayed unmatched. This CDR3 is built from 14 residues. In nucleotides, the CDR3 is TGTGCTAGTGCCAAAAGGACAGGGCAAGAGACCCAGTACTTC. Its protein product is CASAKRTGQETQYF.

V and J are TRBV6-6 and TRBJ2-2; D not resolved. CDR1 and CDR2 from the germline V gene are MNHNY and SVGAGI (reference sequence). Trimming left V 5 bases short and J 3 bases short, with 10 bases between. This CDR3 comprises 14 residues. CDR3 region: CASSPPVDTGELFF. Here the CDR3 DNA reads TGTGCCAGCAGTCCCCCGGTGGACACCGGGGAGCTGTTTTTT.

The rearrangement links TRBV5-1 to TRBJ2-1; D gene uncertain. CDR3 length: 14 amino acids. V was clipped by 0 bases and J by 2 bases, with 6 bases between them. Germline V gene data show CDR1 as SGHRS and CDR2 as YFSETQ. The CDR3 region is CASSLGNTYNEQFF. The CDR3 region has the DNA TGCGCCAGCAGCTTGGGGAATACCTACAATGAGCAGTTCTTC.

The chain uses TRBV6-6 and TRBJ2-3; 8 bases match TRBD2. V gave up 4 bases and J gave up 1 base; unmatched junction bases: 4. There are 15 residues in the CDR3. Germline loops: CDR1 MNHNY, CDR2 SVGAGI (reference sequence). CDR3: CASSSTGGGTDTQYF. The CDR3 DNA reads TGTGCCAGCAGTTCCACGGGGGGGGGCACAGATACGCAGTATTTT.

The V gene is TRBV5-4, the J gene TRBJ2-2; 7 bases are a match to TRBD2. The CDR3 is made up of 14 amino acids. The V gene end was trimmed by 4 bases and the J gene end by 4 bases; junction bases not matched to a gene: 4. Germline values: CDR1 SGHNT, CDR2 YYREEE (reference sequence). CDR3 nucleotide sequence: TGTGCCAGCAGCCGCTGGGAGGGCACCGGGGAGCTGTTTTTT. Its translation is CASSRWEGTGELFF.

CDR3 coding DNA: TGTGCCAGCAGTTACCGTCCCCTGACCTATGGCTACACCTTC. Translated: CASSYRPLTYGYTF. This chain joins TRBV6-5 and TRBJ1-2; D is unresolved. Trimming removed 2 bases at V and 4 bases at J, with 11 bases between. Germline V gives CDR1 MNHEY, CDR2 SVGAGI. This CDR3 comprises 14 residues.

This clone was recorded once. The chain couples TRBV28 to TRBJ1-2; no reliable D call. The CDR3 runs to 16 residues. CDR1 and CDR2 from the germline V gene are MDHEN and SYDVKM. Trimming stripped 3 bases from V and 2 bases from J, with 16 bases between. The CDR3 sequence is CASSFEGRKLNYGYTF. The CDR3 nucleotides are TGTGCCAGCAGTTTCGAGGGAAGGAAACTAAACTATGGCTACACCTTC.

This chain connects TRBV7-2 to TRBJ2-3; 10 positions agree with TRBD2. The CDR3 contains 16 residues. The germline V gene encodes CDR1 SGHTA and CDR2 FQGNSA. V shed 1 base and J 3 bases; nucleotides not matched to a gene: 4. CDR3 nucleotide sequence: TGTGCCAGCAGCTTAGATAGGACTAGCGGTACAGATACGCAGTATTTT. Amino acids: CASSLDRTSGTDTQYF.

This rearrangement joins TRBV28 to TRBJ2-7; 9 bases are a match to TRBD1. Germline V gives CDR1 MDHEN, CDR2 SYDVKM. The CDR3 length is 15 residues. Losses at the gene ends were 4 bases for V and 3 bases for J; bases not matched to a gene: 7. The CDR3 coding sequence is TGTGCCAGCAGTTCTCCGGGACAGGGACACTACGAGCAGTACTTC. It yields the protein CASSSPGQGHYEQYF.

The chain employs TRBV9 and TRBJ1-6; D remains ambiguous. The CDR3 spans 16 residues. Germline assignment: CDR1 SGDLS and CDR2 YYNGEE. V gave up 4 bases and J gave up 3 bases, with 14 bases separating them. The CDR3: CASSSPTGIYNSPLHF. DNA of the CDR3: TGTGCCAGCAGCTCCCCGACCGGAATCTATAATTCACCCCTCCACTTT.

The rearrangement joins TRBV28 to TRBJ1-5; D unresolved. This CDR3 has 16 residues. Germline V gene sequence: CDR1 MDHEN, CDR2 SYDVKM. With 8 bases removed from V and 0 bases from J, the gap between germline ends came to 17 bases. CDR3 in DNA: TGTGCCAGCCGATCTCCTCTCCCGGATAGCAATCAGCCCCAGCATTTT. This sequence encodes CASRSPLPDSNQPQHF. Full variable domain (missing parts from reference TRBV28 and TRBJ1-5): DVKVTQSSRYLVKRTGEKVFLECVQDMDHENMFWYRQDPGLGLRLIYFSYDVKMKEKGDIPEGYSVSREKKERFSLILESASTNQTSMYLCASRSPLPDSNQPQHFGDGTRLSIL.

The genes are TRBV7-9 and TRBJ1-5; unclear D gene. V was pared by 1 base and J by 5 bases, with 9 bases between. Germline loops: CDR1 SEHNR, CDR2 FQNEAQ (reference sequence). CDR3 length: 14 amino acids. Here the CDR3 reads CASSLEGLHQPQHF. The CDR3 bases are TGTGCCAGCAGCTTAGAGGGCTTGCATCAGCCCCAGCATTTT.